These T cell receptor beta chains were read from a single sample in a study of T cell repertoires in aging, cancer and after chemotherapy. Using its own MiXCR run on the multiplex PCR reads, TCRdb lists one record per CDR3 protein. Among about 8,000 distinct CDR3 sequences listed, 45% to 55% were seen once. Sequencing was carried out using blood. These TCRs come from a human donor in good health. Each CDR3 is given without its conserved first and last residue. The order of the fields is CDR3 length, V gene, J gene, CDR3 protein.

12	TRBV5-5	TRBJ1-2	ASSSQRERVGYT
10	TRBV6-5	TRBJ1-2	ASSYGGGGYT
13	TRBV5-4	TRBJ1-2	ASTLGAGGGYGYT
12	TRBV11-1	TRBJ1-1	ASSLKQVGTEAF
12	TRBV15	TRBJ1-5	ATSSTGSPKPQH
11	TRBV5-6	TRBJ2-7	ASSPTGNYEQY
12	TRBV12-3/TRBV12-4	TRBJ2-7	ASSLLGGSYEQY
12	TRBV29-1	TRBJ1-1	SVQTRLMNTEAF
12	TRBV5-4	TRBJ1-1	ASSLGQLVREAF
14	TRBV13	TRBJ2-1	ASSFRGRGSHNEQF
10	TRBV18	TRBJ1-2	ASSPLLDGYT
13	TRBV29-1	TRBJ1-2	SVHVPGTPGYGYT
14	TRBV18	TRBJ2-1	ASSAGTSGGYNEQF
12	TRBV18	TRBJ1-3	ASSPDGDGNTIY
13	TRBV6-5	TRBJ2-7	ASSYSGHTPLEQY
11	TRBV30	TRBJ1-6	AWSVQADSPLH
12	TRBV5-5	TRBJ2-7	ASSYLAVGYEQY
11	TRBV29-1	TRBJ2-5	SVVKGAGETQY
13	TRBV5-7	TRBJ2-3	ASSRNGKGTDTQY
10	TRBV15	TRBJ2-5	ATSRASGPSD
12	TRBV11-1	TRBJ1-1	ASSGQGMNTEAF
13	TRBV6-1	TRBJ2-1	ASSYRASGNDEQF
11	TRBV6-2/TRBV6-3	TRBJ2-7	ARGRDGSYEQY
9	TRBV12-3/TRBV12-4	TRBJ2-3	AGGSTDTQY
10	TRBV5-5	TRBJ2-1	ASSLLSWGQF
14	TRBV6-5	TRBJ2-1	ASSYYRGYTYNEQF
10	TRBV7-9	TRBJ2-2	ASSLRGGELF
14	TRBV27	TRBJ2-7	ASSSFSSGIRGEQY
10	TRBV29-1	TRBJ1-1	SGLTGNTEAF
10	TRBV12-3/TRBV12-4	TRBJ1-1	ASRGRNTEAF
13	TRBV30	TRBJ1-4	AWSVLGQKNEKLF
14	TRBV19	TRBJ1-6	ASSTRRVISNSPLH
10	TRBV30	TRBJ2-5	AWSRGLETQY
15	TRBV5-4	TRBJ2-5	ASSLASGGGGRKTQY
15	TRBV15	TRBJ1-5	ATSRDRGEVSNQPQH
15	TRBV27	TRBJ2-1	ASSLSAGSLTYNEQF
13	TRBV6-5	TRBJ1-5	ASSYGWGVGQPQH
15	TRBV27	TRBJ2-3	ASRKTLGVLVTDTQY
10	TRBV6-5	TRBJ2-7	ASSRTGDEQY
12	TRBV5-6	TRBJ1-1	ASSLTGRNTEAF
13	TRBV5-4	TRBJ1-2	ASSVNRNTNYGYT
12	TRBV19	TRBJ1-3	ASSLMGAGNTIY
12	TRBV10-3	TRBJ2-5	ATGADSAWVTQY
12	TRBV6-1	TRBJ2-5	ASILNIGVETQY
12	TRBV5-5	TRBJ1-4	ASSSTGVNEKLF
13	TRBV5-6	TRBJ1-5	ASSLGGYSNQPQH
12	TRBV5-6	TRBJ1-2	ASSVLLGNYGYT
12	TRBV6-1	TRBJ1-5	ASSDRQGIQPQH
11	TRBV20-1	TRBJ2-7	SARDFPSYEQY
13	TRBV18	TRBJ1-4	ASSRSGQENEKLF
12	TRBV6-1	TRBJ2-3	ASSTGTITDTQY
13	TRBV19	TRBJ2-1	ASMKTGTGYNEQF
15	TRBV10-3	TRBJ2-6	AISESTWLSGANVLT
12	TRBV6-1	TRBJ1-2	ASSEGTGGFGYT